This T cell receptor (beta chain) was retrieved from a study of T-cell memory formation after mild COVID-19. Study-wide results and limits: Later expanders leaned CD4+, whereas day 15 to 85 contracting clones were balanced CD4/CD8. Memory sampled before infection contained some responding clones, suggesting cross-reactive memory joined. Contracting CD8+ clones were enriched in EMRA, CD4+ mainly in CM and EM.

Amplification by 5'RACE using constant-segment primers produced TCR alpha and TCR beta cDNA libraries that carried sample barcodes and UMIs. TCRdb ran MiXCR on the 5' RACE reads and lists one entry per CDR3 protein. The data contain fewer than 200,000 distinct CDR3 sequences, 18% of them singletons. The CDR3 has 20 amino acids. Per germline, CDR1 SEHNR and CDR2 FQNEAQ (reference sequence). The trim removed 5 bases at V and 4 bases at J, leaving 15 bases unmatched. As regards this clonotype: What it recognizes is unknown.

The sample taken for sequencing was PBMCs or a T cell subset sorted from them (not recorded which). The chain couples TRBV7-9 to TRBJ2-2, with TRBD2 matching 14 bases. The sequence was obtained from a man younger than 35 who had mild COVID-19 (a few samples of this study predate the infection). Cell type and time point are not known. The chain's CDR3 is CASSMAPGLAGGGSTGELFF. In DNA form, the CDR3 reads TGTGCCAGCAGCATGGCCCCCGGACTAGCGGGGGGCGGGAGCACCGGGGAGCTGTTTTTT.